This T cell receptor (beta chain) was found in a study of chemoradiotherapy in HPV16-positive cancers. Study results and limitations: Non-HPV-specific T cells did not expand in tumors during treatment, whereas candidate HPV-specific clones and E7-related motifs did. Functional assays defining HPV-specific T cells used only a couple of HPV16-positive patients.

Sequenced by immunoSEQ multiplex PCR; TCRdb stores in-frame clones only, minus some. The sample shows 11,000 or so clones, 65% to 85% of them seen only once. The CDR3 sequence is 14 residues long. Looked up from germline, CDR1 is SGHRS and CDR2 is YFSETQ. V lost 4 bases, J lost 4 bases, and 5 bases stayed unmatched. As to this clone: The antigen remains unidentified.

The sequence came from a human donor with HPV-associated anogenital cancer. This material was acquired from a patient who underwent chemoradiotherapy. V is TRBV5-1 and J is TRBJ2-1; 7 nucleotides line up with TRBD1. CDR3 nucleotides: TGCGCCAGCAGCCGGGGACAGCAATACAATGAGCAGTTCTTC. Its translation is CASSRGQQYNEQFF.